The rows below give T cell receptor beta chains drawn from one sample of a study of control samples from healthy donors and cancer patients. Using immunoSEQ multiplex PCR, the repertoire was profiled, and TCRdb retains in-frame clones only, with some absent. There are 250,000 to 300,000 clones in the sample; approximately 80% occur only once, and about an eighth lies in the top ten. The sample consisted of PBMCs. These receptors were taken from a woman aged 55-69 years with lung cancer. CDR3s include the opening cysteine and the closing phenylalanine or tryptophan. The D gene is left open where the match is weak.

TRBJ1-3	TRBV13	.	15	CASSFRQLSGNTIYF
TRBJ2-4	TRBV24-1	TRBD2	14	CATRGGVAKNIQYF
TRBJ2-3	TRBV3-1/TRBV3-2	.	15	CASSQGGVDTDTQYF
TRBJ1-1	TRBV3-1/TRBV3-2	.	14	CASSQGQMNTEAFF
TRBJ2-3	TRBV9	TRBD2	18	CASSAVMGSGSLVDTQYF
TRBJ2-2	TRBV9	.	15	CASSVGGGDTGELFF
TRBJ1-1	TRBV19	.	15	CASISGSAGNTEAFF
TRBJ1-1	TRBV29-1	TRBD1	14	CSVGMGQGYTEAFF
TRBJ1-6	TRBV24-1	.	13	CATSEGVGSPLHF
TRBJ1-5	TRBV28	TRBD1	14	CASCGQGAVQPQHF
TRBJ2-1	TRBV10-1	.	14	CAVLLREMDNEQFF
TRBJ2-2	TRBV25-1	TRBD2	18	CARRPGRGTSGYTGELFF
TRBJ1-1	TRBV2	TRBD1	15	CASSASTGYGLEAFF
TRBJ2-3	TRBV9	.	15	CASSTGQASTDTQYF
TRBJ1-2	TRBV19	.	12	CATGPTNYGYTF
TRBJ2-5	TRBV7-9	TRBD2	17	CASSLGPGRGTGETQYF
TRBJ2-7	TRBV6-6	.	12	CASSTQGTGQYF
TRBJ1-3	TRBV4-1	.	17	CASSLYRGAASGNTIYF